This entry lists 26 T cell receptor beta chains sequenced from one sample in a study of regulatory T cells in long-lasting Graves disease. Construction of the TCR beta libraries employed iRepertoire HTBI primers in conjunction with Arm-PCR of CDR3 regions. TCRdb analysed the multiplex PCR reads with MiXCR anew, one entry per CDR3 protein. The sample comprises hundreds of thousands of distinct CDR3 sequences, over 14% of which are singletons, and about 7.8% rests with the top ten. Time point: newly diagnosed GD, antithyroid drugs for less than 3 months. RNA isolated from PBMCs was used to make the TCR library. This sample was shared with a second study, whose subject was T cells in Graves' hyperthyroidism and ophthalmopathy.

This sample comprised peripheral blood mononuclear cells (PBMCs), obtained at new diagnosis, from a patient treated with antithyroid drugs. These receptors were collected from a middle-aged woman with Graves disease.

This clonotype has more than one count but fewer than ten. Here the CDR3 reads CASRAGGPYEQYF. In DNA, the CDR3 is TGTGCCAGCAGAGCGGGAGGACCCTACGAGCAGTACTTC. V is TRBV27 and J is TRBJ2-7, with TRBD2 identical over 9 bases. Looked up from germline, CDR1 is MNHEY and CDR2 is SMNVEV (reference sequence). The CDR3 spans 13 residues. Trimming cost V 6 bases and J 2 bases; bases outside gene matches: 2.

The sample holds many counts of this clonotype. The chain uses TRBV6-1 and TRBJ2-7, with a tentative D call TRBD1 (6 bases). The CDR3 spans 16 residues. Per the germline V gene, CDR1 is MNHNS and CDR2 is SASEGT. V dropped 1 base and J dropped 0 bases, with 13 bases sitting between them. CDR3 sequence: CASSEGIRDTSYEQYF. In DNA, the CDR3 is TGTGCCAGCAGTGAAGGAATCCGGGACACCTCCTACGAGCAGTACTTC.

The chain carries TRBV19 and TRBJ1-5, with D perhaps TRBD1 (6 bases). The ends were cut back, 4 bases at V and 7 bases at J, with 17 bases in the middle. The germline gives CDR1 LNHDA, CDR2 SQIVND (reference sequence). This CDR3 has 15 residues. CDR3 DNA sequence: TGTGCCAGTAGTACTGGGGTGGGGGCAGGCCAGCCCCAGCATTTT. Translating it yields CASSTGVGAGQPQHF.

This clonotype was seen only a few times. The gene calls are TRBV20-1 and TRBJ1-3, with D unclear. Trimming took 0 bases from V and 0 from J, leaving 9 bases between them. In germline, CDR1 is DFQATT, CDR2 SNEGSKA (reference sequence). CDR3 length equals 15 residues. CDR3 DNA: TGCAGTGCTAGAGATGTGACGTACTCTGGAAACACCATATATTTT. It yields the protein CSARDVTYSGNTIYF.

This clonotype has ten or more counts. CDR3 residues: CASSTSENSPLHF. The CDR3 DNA reads as TGTGCCAGCAGTACCAGCGAAAATTCACCCCTCCACTTT. The chain carries TRBV2 and TRBJ1-6, with unresolved D. Germline V gene lookup returns CDR1 SNHLY and CDR2 FYNNEI. The CDR3 spans 13 residues. Trimming took off 5 bases at V and 7 bases at J, with 9 bases between the two ends.

The count of this clonotype is one. This chain joins TRBV4-2 and TRBJ2-1; D gene unclear. The CDR3 is 14 residues long. The germline CDR1 and CDR2 sequences are LGHNA and YNFKEQ. V lost 1 base to trimming and J lost 3 bases, with 7 bases between them. Here the CDR3 reads CASSQAEGYNEQFF. CDR3 sequence (DNA): TGTGCCAGCAGCCAAGCCGAAGGCTACAATGAGCAGTTCTTC.

A word on this clonotype: A much more abundant neighbour one base away suggests this may be a read error. The chain uses TRBV12-3 or TRBV12-4 and TRBJ1-1; maybe TRBD1 (6 bases). The CDR3 runs 13 residues. V lost 10 bases and J 0 bases, leaving 12 bases between the germline ends. The CDR3 spells CATLGQLNTEAFF. CDR3 nucleotide sequence: TGTGCCACCCTAGGACAGCTGAACACTGAAGCTTTCTTT.

This clonotype has only a few counts. At one of its ends the junction is not consistent with the germline gene, which may arise from a read error. This sequence joins TRBV10-3 and TRBJ2-1, with 13 bases matching TRBD2. From germline, CDR1 is ENHRY and CDR2 SYGVKD. CDR3 length: 16 residues. The CDR3 DNA reads TGTGCCATCAGTCGTGGACTAGCGGGAGTCTACAATGAGCAGCTCTTC. Translated, it gives CAISRGLAGVYNEQLF.

In its sample, this clonotype was seen a few times. The V gene is TRBV29-1, the J gene TRBJ1-2; perhaps TRBD1 as D (6 bases). Germline V gene sequence: CDR1 SQVTM, CDR2 ANQGSEA. CDR3 length: 13 amino acids. V lost 6 bases to trimming and J lost 4 bases, with 15 bases between them. The CDR3: CSVSQGRGYGYTF. For the CDR3, the DNA is TGCAGCGTCTCACAGGGAAGGGGCTATGGCTACACCTTC.

About this clonotype itself: A much larger clone is a single base away; this may be a read error. The chain uses TRBV6-5 and TRBJ1-1; D gene uncertain. This CDR3 has 15 amino acids. V was clipped by 1 base and J by 4 bases, with 13 bases between them. Germline CDR1 reads MNHEY; CDR2 reads SVGAGI. In DNA, the CDR3 is TGTGCCAGCAGTTACTACGGGCAGCCGAGCACTGAAGCTTTCTTT. Translated, it gives CASSYYGQPSTEAFF.

This clonotype was seen repeatedly, ten times or more. This rearrangement joins TRBV28 to TRBJ2-7; no clear D gene. The CDR3 totals 13 residues. Germline-derived CDR1 and CDR2 are MDHEN and SYDVKM. V was trimmed by 4 bases and J by 7 bases, leaving 14 bases between them. Here the CDR3 DNA reads TGTGCCAGCAGTTCCCCTTATTATTCGGAGCAGTACTTC. This encodes CASSSPYYSEQYF.

This clonotype was recorded at least ten times. The chain uses TRBV27 and TRBJ2-4, with a weak D call TRBD2 (5 bases). Trimming shortened V by 10 bases and J by 0 bases, and 13 bases separated the two germline ends. This CDR3 has 14 amino acids. The V gene's germline CDR1 is MNHEY and CDR2 SMNVEV (reference sequence). CDR3 residues: CAISWTLAKNIQYF. The DNA of the CDR3 is TGTGCCATCTCGTGGACTCTAGCCAAAAACATTCAGTACTTC.

V gene TRBV6-2 or TRBV6-3 combines with J gene TRBJ2-7, with 7 bases that match TRBD2. Per germline, CDR1 MNHEY and CDR2 SVGEGT. With 3 bases clipped from V and 2 bases from J, the junction kept 4 bases outside the gene matches. The CDR3 length is 14 residues. The CDR3 sequence: CASSYPSGAYEQYF. The CDR3 nucleotides read TGTGCCAGCAGTTATCCCAGCGGGGCCTACGAGCAGTACTTC.

This clonotype has ten or more counts. The CDR3 loop is CARTSGRAYEQFF. The CDR3 region has the DNA TGTGCCCGGACTAGCGGGAGGGCCTATGAGCAGTTCTTC. This chain joins TRBV2 and TRBJ2-1; the match to TRBD2 covers 15 bases. With 11 bases clipped from V and 8 bases from J, the junction kept 4 bases outside the gene matches. CDR1 SNHLY and CDR2 FYNNEI come from the germline V gene. The length of the CDR3 is 13 residues.

Comment on this clonotype: The junction differs from germline at one of its ends, possibly a read error. The chain recombines TRBV10-2 with TRBJ2-1; D not certain. Germline CDR1 WSHSY, CDR2 SAAADI. The length of the CDR3 is 15 residues. This CDR3 reads CARSEAVSSYNEQFF. The CDR3 nucleotides read TGCGCCAGGAGTGAGGCGGTGAGCTCCTACAATGAGCAGTTCTTC.

This clonotype has ten or more counts. This chain uses TRBV12-3 or TRBV12-4 with TRBJ2-7; TRBD1 might be the D (5 bases). Trimming left V 3 bases short and J 5 bases short, with 11 bases between. This CDR3 region has 13 residues. CDR3 sequence (DNA): TGTGCCAGCAGTTTTGCAGGGCCTCACGAGCAGTACTTC. Its protein product is CASSFAGPHEQYF.

This clonotype has a handful of counts. The chain links TRBV24-1 to TRBJ1-1; the D gene is possibly TRBD1 (6 bases). Trimming took 12 bases from V and 1 from J, leaving 14 bases between them. Germline values: CDR1 KGHDR, CDR2 SFDVKD. The CDR3 spans 13 residues. The CDR3 here is CAALNRENTEAFF. The CDR3 bases are TGTGCCGCCTTAAACAGGGAGAACACTGAAGCTTTCTTT.

J is TRBJ2-1 and V is TRBV7-2, with 9 bases aligning to TRBD2. J was trimmed by 9 bases and V by 5 bases; bases with no gene match: 8. The CDR3 loop spans 14 amino acids. Germline V gene data show CDR1 as SGHTA and CDR2 as FQGNSA. CDR3 nucleotide sequence: TGTGCCAGCAGCGGTAGCGGGGGAGCGGCTGAGCAGTTCTTC. This translates into CASSGSGGAAEQFF. Full variable domain (outside the CDR3, taken from reference TRBV7-2 and TRBJ2-1): GAGVSQSPSNKVTEKGKDVELRCDPISGHTALYWYRQSLGQGLEFLIYFQGNSAPDKSGLPSDRFSAERTGGSVSTLTIQRTQQEDSAVYLCASSGSGGAAEQFFGPGTRLTVL.

This clonotype was counted ten times or more. The chain links TRBV20-1 to TRBJ2-1, with D possibly being TRBD1 (6 bases). Germline assignment: CDR1 DFQATT and CDR2 SNEGSKA (reference sequence). Trimming took 5 bases from V and 4 from J, leaving 15 bases between them. CDR3 size: 14 residues. The CDR3 DNA sequence: TGCAGTGCTGAACGGACAGATCATTACAATGAGCAGTTCTTC. This sequence encodes CSAERTDHYNEQFF.

A few counts support this clonotype. The V call is TRBV13, the J call TRBJ2-7; 9 bases fit TRBD2. Trimming cost V 5 bases and J 1 base; bases outside gene matches: 6. Germline CDR1 is PRHDT and CDR2 is FYEKMQ (reference sequence). CDR3 size: 15 residues. CDR3 in DNA: TGTGCCAGCAGCCGCGGACTAGCGCGATCCTACGAGCAGTACTTC. It specifies CASSRGLARSYEQYF. Using reference TRBV13 and TRBJ2-7 for the parts outside the CDR3, the full variable domain is AAGVIQSPRHLIKEKRETATLKCYPIPRHDTVYWYQQGPGQDPQFLISFYEKMQSDKGSIPDRFSAQQFSDYHSELNMSSLELGDSALYFCASSRGLARSYEQYFGPGTRLTVT.

This clonotype was seen at least ten times. The CDR3 DNA reads as TGTGCCAGCAGCTTCCAGGGGGCTGGGGCCAACGTCCTGACTTTC. Translating gives CASSFQGAGANVLTF. The chain carries TRBV28 and TRBJ2-6, with 7 positions matching TRBD1. CDR3 length equals 15 residues. CDR1 and CDR2 from the germline V gene are MDHEN and SYDVKM. With 6 bases clipped from V and 2 bases from J, the junction kept 4 bases outside the gene matches.

In its sample, this clonotype was seen many times. The chain is built from TRBV12-3 or TRBV12-4 and TRBJ1-2; the D is unclear. The length of the CDR3 is 12 residues. Trimming took off 6 bases at V and 7 bases at J, with 12 bases between the two ends. The CDR3 protein is CASSDLARGYTF. DNA of the CDR3: TGTGCCAGCAGCGACCTTGCTCGTGGCTACACCTTC.

V usage is TRBV4-1 and J usage is TRBJ2-1, with 11 bases identical to TRBD1. This CDR3 spans 15 amino acids. Germline CDR1 is MGHRA and CDR2 is YSYEKL. V shed 4 bases, J shed 7 bases, and the junction held 6 bases outside the gene matches. The CDR3 DNA is TGCGCCAGCAGCCGGCCGGGACAGGGGGGAAATGAGCAGTTCTTC. Protein sequence: CASSRPGQGGNEQFF.

This clonotype has a count of ten or more. The chain uses TRBV7-9 and TRBJ2-5; weak D call: TRBD1 (5 bases). Trimming took off 6 bases at V and 5 bases at J, with 16 bases between the two ends. CDR3 length: 14 amino acids. Germline-derived CDR1 and CDR2 are SEHNR and FQNEAQ (reference sequence). CDR3 protein: CASRGLGADETQYF. The CDR3 region has the DNA TGTGCCAGCAGGGGGCTAGGGGCGGATGAGACCCAGTACTTC.

The chain joins TRBV6-2 or TRBV6-3 to TRBJ1-1; D unclear. CDR1 and CDR2 (germline): MNHEY, SVGEGT. This CDR3 contains 16 residues. Trimming removed 0 bases at V and 1 base at J, with 12 bases between. The CDR3 coding sequence is TGTGCCAGCAGTTACTCGATTAGCAGGAGGAACACTGAAGCTTTCTTT. This codes for CASSYSISRRNTEAFF.

This clonotype was seen a handful of times. J is TRBJ2-2 and V is TRBV6-5; D ambiguous. CDR1 is MNHEY, CDR2 SVGAGI, per germline. V lost 0 bases to trimming and J lost 2 bases, with 16 bases between them. The CDR3 has 18 residues. CDR3 residues: CASSYSSQWTTNTGELFF. CDR3 nucleotide sequence: TGTGCCAGCAGTTACTCCTCTCAATGGACGACAAACACCGGGGAGCTGTTTTTT.